The 3 T cell receptor beta chains listed next were all sequenced from one sample in a study of patients and donors after allogeneic stem cell transplantation. TCRdb fed the RT-PCR reads into MiXCR, producing one record per CDR3 protein. This repertoire shows hundreds of thousands of distinct CDR3 sequences, approximately 14% found once; its top ten account for under 14%. Sequenced input: blood, either unsorted or a sorted T cell fraction (not recorded which). Source of these receptors: a human donor who was either an allogeneic HSCT recipient or a stem cell or donor lymphocyte infusion donor (not recorded which). It is not recorded whose cells these are; they may come from a transplant donor.

This clonotype was observed at least ten times. This chain links TRBV4-3 with TRBJ2-1, with 10 bases matching TRBD2. This CDR3 is 13 amino acids long. The V gene end was trimmed by 2 bases and the J gene end by 10 bases; junction bases not matched to a gene: 2. CDR1 and CDR2 (germline): LGHNA, YSLEER. CDR3 amino acids: CASSQSSGGEQFF. In nucleotides, the CDR3 is TGCGCCAGCAGCCAATCTAGCGGGGGCGAGCAGTTCTTC.

Here the CDR3 reads CAISDAGLAGRKQSYEQYF. In nucleotides, the CDR3 is TGTGCCATCAGTGATGCGGGACTAGCGGGGAGAAAGCAATCCTACGAGCAGTACTTC. The chain carries TRBV10-3 and TRBJ2-7; 13 bases agree with TRBD2. The germline gives CDR1 ENHRY, CDR2 SYGVKD. With 3 bases clipped from V and 1 base from J, the junction kept 12 bases outside the gene matches. The CDR3 is 19 amino acids.

The chain has TRBV24-1 and TRBJ2-1, with 9 bases that match TRBD2. This CDR3 is built from 16 residues. The J segment lost 4 bases and the V segment lost 0 bases, leaving 3 bases of the junction unmatched. Germline V gene data show CDR1 as KGHDR and CDR2 as SFDVKD. The CDR3 loop is CATSDLGLAGYNEQFF. CDR3 in DNA: TGTGCCACCAGTGATTTGGGGCTAGCGGGATACAATGAGCAGTTCTTC.